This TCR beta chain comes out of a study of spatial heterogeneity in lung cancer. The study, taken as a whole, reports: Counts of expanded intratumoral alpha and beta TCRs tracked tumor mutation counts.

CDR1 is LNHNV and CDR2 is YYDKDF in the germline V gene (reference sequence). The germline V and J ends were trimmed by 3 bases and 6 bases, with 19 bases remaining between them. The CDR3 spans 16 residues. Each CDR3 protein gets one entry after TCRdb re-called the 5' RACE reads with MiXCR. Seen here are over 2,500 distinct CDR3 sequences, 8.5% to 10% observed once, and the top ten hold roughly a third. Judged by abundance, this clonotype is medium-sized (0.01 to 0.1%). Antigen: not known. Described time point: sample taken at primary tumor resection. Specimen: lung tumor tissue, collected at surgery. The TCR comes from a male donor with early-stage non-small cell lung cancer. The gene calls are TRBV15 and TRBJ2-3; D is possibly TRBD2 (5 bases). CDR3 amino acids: CATSSALELVSDTQYF. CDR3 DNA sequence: TGTGCCACCAGCAGTGCACTAGAGTTGGTTAGCGATACGCAGTATTTT.